This TCR beta chain was profiled in a study of cytomegalovirus exposure and HLA in healthy donors. Trimming shortened V by 0 bases and J by 1 base, and 9 bases separated the two germline ends. The CDR3 is made up of 15 amino acids. Germline V gene data show CDR1 as WNHNN and CDR2 as SYGVQD (reference sequence). With 60 Vbeta and 13 Jbeta primers, the PCR was carried out. Only in-frame clones appear in the TCRdb table, and some are missing; sequencing was by immunoSEQ multiplex PCR. The sample records just under 65,000 clones, roughly 75% being singletons. The study's findings and limits: Later work found that TCR association rates differed between HLA loci; DRB1 had the most and HLA-C the fewest. A few chains tied to CMV proved CMV antigen-specific in vitro.

This clone was observed once. The antigen is unknown. Sequencing input: PBMCs. The clonotype was recovered from a woman in her 30s in good health and CMV-seronegative. This chain joins TRBV10-1 and TRBJ1-1; no clear D gene. The CDR3 loop reads CASSESTAGNTEAFF. In nucleotides, the CDR3 is TGCGCCAGCAGTGAGTCGACGGCGGGGAACACTGAAGCTTTCTTT.